The source of this TCR beta chain is a study of response to subunit inactivated influenza vaccine. Study-level results: A suggestion made by the authors is that each seasonal influenza vaccination recruits few new T cells.

TCRdb used MiXCR to reprocess the RT-PCR reads, holding one entry per CDR3 protein. Among almost 600,000 distinct CDR3 sequences listed, approximately 14% were seen once. The CDR3 length is 13 residues. V gave up 5 bases and J gave up 1 base, with 9 bases separating them. The V gene's germline CDR1 is SGHRS and CDR2 YFSETQ. Worth noting for this clonotype: Antigen unknown.

Specimen: PBMCs from blood, collected roughly 12 days after vaccination. The source is a man aged 45 to 65 who received an inactivated influenza vaccine. This chain uses TRBV5-1 with TRBJ2-5; D unresolved. The CDR3 nucleotides read TGCGCCAGCAGGTACGAAGCCCAAGAGACCCAGTACTTC. Translated: CASRYEAQETQYF.